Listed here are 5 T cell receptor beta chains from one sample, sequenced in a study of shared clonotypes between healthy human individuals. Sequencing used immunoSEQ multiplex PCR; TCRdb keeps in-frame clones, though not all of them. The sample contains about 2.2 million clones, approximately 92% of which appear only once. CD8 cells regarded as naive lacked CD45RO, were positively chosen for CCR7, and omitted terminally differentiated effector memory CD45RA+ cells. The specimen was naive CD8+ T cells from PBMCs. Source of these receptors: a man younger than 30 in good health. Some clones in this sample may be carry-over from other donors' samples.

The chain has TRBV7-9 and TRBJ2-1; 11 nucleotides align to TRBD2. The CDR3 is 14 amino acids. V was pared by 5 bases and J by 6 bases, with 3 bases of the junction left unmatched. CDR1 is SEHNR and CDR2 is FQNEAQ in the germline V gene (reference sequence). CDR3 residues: CASSPSGRSNEQFF. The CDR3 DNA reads TGTGCCAGCAGCCCTAGCGGGAGGTCCAATGAGCAGTTCTTC.

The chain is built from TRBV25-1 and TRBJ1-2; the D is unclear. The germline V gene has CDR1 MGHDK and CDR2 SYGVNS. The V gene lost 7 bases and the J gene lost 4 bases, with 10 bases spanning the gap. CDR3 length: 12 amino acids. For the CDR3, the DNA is TGTGCCAGCACAGGTCAACTCTATGGCTACACCTTC. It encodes CASTGQLYGYTF.

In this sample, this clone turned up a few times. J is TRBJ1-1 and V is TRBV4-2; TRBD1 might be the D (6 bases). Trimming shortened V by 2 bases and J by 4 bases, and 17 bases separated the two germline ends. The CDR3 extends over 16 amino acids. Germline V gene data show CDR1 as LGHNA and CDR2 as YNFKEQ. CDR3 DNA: TGTGCCAGCAGCCAAAAGTCGACAGCCAGGGGCACTGAAGCTTTCTTT. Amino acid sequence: CASSQKSTARGTEAFF.

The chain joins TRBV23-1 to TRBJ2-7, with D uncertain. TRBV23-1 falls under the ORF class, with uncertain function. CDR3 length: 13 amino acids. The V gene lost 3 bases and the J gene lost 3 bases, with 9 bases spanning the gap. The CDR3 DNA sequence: TGCGCCAGCAGTCAGGTTAAAAACTACGAGCAGTACTTC. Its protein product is CASSQVKNYEQYF.

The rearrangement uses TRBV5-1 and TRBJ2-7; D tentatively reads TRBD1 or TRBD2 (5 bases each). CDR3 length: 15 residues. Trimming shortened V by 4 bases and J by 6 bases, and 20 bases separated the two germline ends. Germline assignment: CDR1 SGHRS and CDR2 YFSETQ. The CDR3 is CASSTRDRREGEQYF. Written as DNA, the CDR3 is TGCGCCAGCAGCACCCGGGACCGCCGTGAGGGCGAGCAGTACTTC.